One TCR beta chain is described in this entry. As yet, its antigen is unknown. V was clipped by 6 bases and J by 10 bases, with 10 bases between them. The CDR3 consists of 11 residues. Germline loops: CDR1 MDHEN, CDR2 SYDVKM. These data come from a study of lymphopenia after photon versus proton radiotherapy. Study-wide points: Proton therapy kept repertoires fairly stable, unlike photons, which gained effector/memory cells. Survival link was tested only in deceased patients; proton benefit remains a possibility. Post-nadir diversity loss with photons came from oligoclonal expansion, particularly CD8+ Temra cells.

Libraries were prepared by immunoSEQ multiplex PCR; TCRdb keeps only in-frame clonotypes and omits some of them. Here the sample spans more than 70,000 clones, about four fifths being singletons. Specimen: peripheral blood, collected from a patient treated with proton-based radiotherapy. This TCR derives from a man aged 55 to 70 with pancreatic cancer. The chain joins TRBV28 to TRBJ2-1; D remains unclear. The CDR3 DNA is TGTGCCAGCAGCTCCCCTTCAGAGCAGTTCTTC. Protein product: CASSSPSEQFF.